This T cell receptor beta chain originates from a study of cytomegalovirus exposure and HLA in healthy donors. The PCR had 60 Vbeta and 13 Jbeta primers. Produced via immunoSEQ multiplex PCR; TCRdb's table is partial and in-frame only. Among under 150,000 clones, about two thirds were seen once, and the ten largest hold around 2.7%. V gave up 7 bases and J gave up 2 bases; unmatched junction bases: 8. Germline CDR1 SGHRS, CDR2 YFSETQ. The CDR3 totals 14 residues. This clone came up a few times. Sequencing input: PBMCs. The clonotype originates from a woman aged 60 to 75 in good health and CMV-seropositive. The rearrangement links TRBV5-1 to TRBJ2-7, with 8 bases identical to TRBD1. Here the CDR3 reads CASHLGGQAYEQYF. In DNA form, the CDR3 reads TGCGCCAGCCATCTGGGGGGACAGGCCTACGAGCAGTACTTC. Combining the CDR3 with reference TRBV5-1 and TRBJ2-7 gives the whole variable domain KAGVTQTPRYLIKTRGQQVTLSCSPISGHRSVSWYQQTPGQGLQFLFEYFSETQRNKGNFPGRFSGRQFSNSRSEMNVSTLELGDSALYLCASHLGGQAYEQYFGPGTRLTVT.